Sequencing of this T cell receptor (beta chain) was carried out in a study of T cells in Graves' hyperthyroidism and ophthalmopathy. Study-wide findings and caveats: Model output signaled ophthalmopathy a median roughly 6 months ahead of onset.

There were TCR beta CDR3 regions amplified from RNA transcripts. Using the HTBI primer set, a first-round RT-PCR was run on the TCR CDR3. TCRdb passed the multiplex PCR reads through MiXCR, listing each CDR3 protein once. The sample has a few hundred thousand distinct CDR3 sequences; about 20% are singletons. Graves' hyperthyroidism showing no ophthalmopathy progression within 18 months was considered stable. Clinicians diagnosed patients from clinical symptoms, serum thyroxine and TRAb, thyroid ultrasound and orbital computed tomography. The PBMCs had their origin in roughly 9.8 ml of fresh peripheral blood. This clonotype was counted ten times or more. Its antigen is undetermined. The source material was blood. The sequence was obtained from a young man with Graves' hyperthyroidism.

The DNA of the CDR3 is TGTGCCAGCAGTCGGGACTTGCGGAGCACTGAAGCTTTCTTT. It yields the protein CASSRDLRSTEAFF. The genes are TRBV9 and TRBJ1-1; D might be TRBD1 (5 bases). There are 14 residues in the CDR3. Germline CDR1 is SGDLS and CDR2 is YYNGEE. Trimming pared 5 bases from V and 4 bases from J, leaving 15 bases between.